This T cell receptor (beta chain) stems from a study of blood T cell repertoires in COVID-19 (dated by TCRdb to 2019 to 2021). Concerning the study at large: Samples from collaborators originated in the United States, Italy and Spain and spanned both the acute and convalescent phases of COVID-19. The prospective study material was composed of cDNA or gDNA derived from T cells, B-cell-depleted T cells, or PBMCs. Nearly every sample came with metadata listing a de-identified subject ID, COVID-19 status, age in years and sex. The samples were drawn from the first 160 participants of the ongoing ImmuneRACE study and from some 1,300 subjects provided by 6 global collaborators. The repertoires were made available in a free public database intended to serve as a resource for research on the immune response to SARS-CoV-2. Where available, HLA class I and class II types were taken from metadata supplied by the sample provider and were not determined by assay-based typing. The dataset comprised deeply sampled blood TCRbeta repertoires from subjects exposed to, actively infected with, or recovered from COVID-19.

Here is what the overall study found, with its caveats: Clinical and demographic metadata were provided uncurated, with the amount varying by source and participant.

TCRbeta CDR3 regions were amplified from genomic DNA by means of the immunoSEQ Assay, a bias-controlled multiplex PCR. In the source study's methods: Nucleated cell counts per sample were estimated from amplification of reference gene primers within the assay. To quantify the absolute abundance of each unique TCRbeta CDR3 rearrangement, sequence reads were collapsed and filtered. For each sample, productive Simpson clonality was calculated as the square root of Simpson's diversity index across productive rearrangements. TCRdb obtained this table from immuneACCESS and retained in-frame rearrangements with V and J assigned. These tables miss some clones; where compared with another copy, unresolved V genes account for less than half of the shortfall, and the remainder is unexplained. The DNA was the basis for D and trimming; V, J and clone size are from that table. The sample table holds 100,000 or so clones, of which approximately 89% were seen once. In total, the top ten clones hold around 10% of the sample.

The collaborating institutions used their own protocols to collect whole blood in K2EDTA tubes. For TCRbeta analysis, collaborator samples were shipped as frozen whole blood, as isolated PBMCs, or as DNA extracted from either sample type. To note about this clone: The antigen it recognizes is unknown. It has no much larger one-base neighbor in the sample; base qualities were not kept.

Trimming leaves V shorter by 1 base and J shorter by 0 bases, with the junction holding 16 bases beyond the gene matches. For CDR1 and CDR2, the germline V gene lists MDHEN and SYDVKM. From its cysteine to its phenylalanine, the CDR3 spans 22 amino acids. Kept here is only the CDR3 DNA, which spans 66 bases and is read in frame from base 1. The clonotype originates from a woman aged 30 to 39 with acute or convalescent COVID-19. The chain is encoded by TRBV28 joined to TRBJ1-3; 12 bases in the middle match TRBD1. Sequenced input: peripheral blood. CDR3 region: CASSLLSPLTGQGAFSGNTIYF. In nucleotide form, the sequence is TGTGCCAGCAGTTTATTATCCCCTCTCACGGGACAGGGGGCATTCTCTGGAAACACCATATATTTT. Here the CDR3 is joined to the reference TRBV28 and TRBJ1-3 genes, and the full variable domain is: DVKVTQSSRYLVKRTGEKVFLECVQDMDHENMFWYRQDPGLGLRLIYFSYDVKMKEKGDIPEGYSVSREKKERFSLILESASTNQTSMYLCASSLLSPLTGQGAFSGNTIYFGEGSWLTVV.